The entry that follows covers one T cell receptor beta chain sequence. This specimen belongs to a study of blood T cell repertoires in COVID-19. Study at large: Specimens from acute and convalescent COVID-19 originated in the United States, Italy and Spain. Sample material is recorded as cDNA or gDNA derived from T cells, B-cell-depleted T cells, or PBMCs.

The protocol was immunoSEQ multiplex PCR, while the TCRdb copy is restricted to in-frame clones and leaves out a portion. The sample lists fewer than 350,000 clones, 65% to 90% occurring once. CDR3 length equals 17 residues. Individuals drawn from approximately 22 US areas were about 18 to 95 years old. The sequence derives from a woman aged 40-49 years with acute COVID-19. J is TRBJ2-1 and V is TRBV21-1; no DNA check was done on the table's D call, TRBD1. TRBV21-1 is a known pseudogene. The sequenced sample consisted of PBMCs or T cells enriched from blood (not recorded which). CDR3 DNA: TGTGCCAGCAGCAAATTGAGGACAGGGGGCTCCTACAATGAGCAGTTCTTC. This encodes CASSKLRTGGSYNEQFF.